This TCR beta chain was sequenced in a study of identical twins. V lost 3 bases and J lost 3; bases outside the gene matches: 10. This CDR3 comprises 17 residues. In germline, CDR1 is MNHEY, CDR2 SMNVEV (reference sequence). TCRdb re-analysed the 5' RACE reads in MiXCR, keeping a single row per CDR3 protein. The repertoire consists of hundreds of thousands of distinct CDR3 sequences, with about a fifth occurring once and the leading ten covering approximately 0.52%. These data were likewise used in another study, on yellow fever vaccine responses in identical twins.

The chain recombines TRBV27 with TRBJ2-1; 8 nucleotides match TRBD2. The sequenced sample consisted of CD4+ T cells sorted from blood. This receptor was taken from a woman younger than 35 in good health. The CDR3: CASSFRGAGVFYNEQFF. In DNA form, the CDR3 reads TGTGCCAGCAGTTTTCGGGGAGCGGGAGTCTTCTACAATGAGCAGTTCTTC.